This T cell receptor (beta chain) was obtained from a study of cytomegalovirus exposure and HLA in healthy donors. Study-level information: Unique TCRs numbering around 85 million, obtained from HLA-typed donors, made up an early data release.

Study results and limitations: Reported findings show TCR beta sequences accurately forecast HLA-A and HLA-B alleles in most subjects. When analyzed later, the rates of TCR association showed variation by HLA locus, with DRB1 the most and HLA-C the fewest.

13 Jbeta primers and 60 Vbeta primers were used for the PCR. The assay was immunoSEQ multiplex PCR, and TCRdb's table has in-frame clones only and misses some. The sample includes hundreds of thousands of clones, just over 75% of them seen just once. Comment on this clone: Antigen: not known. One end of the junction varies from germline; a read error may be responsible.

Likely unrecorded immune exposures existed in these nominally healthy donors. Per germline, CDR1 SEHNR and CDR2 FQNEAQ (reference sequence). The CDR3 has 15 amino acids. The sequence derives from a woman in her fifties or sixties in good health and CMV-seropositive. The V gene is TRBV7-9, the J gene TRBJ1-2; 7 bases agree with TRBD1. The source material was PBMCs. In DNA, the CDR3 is TGTTCCAGCAGCTTAGCGGCGACAGGGTTCTATGGCTACACCTTC. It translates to CSSSLAATGFYGYTF.